These T cell receptor beta chains were read from a single sample in a study of metastatic and nonmetastatic thyroid tumors. TCRdb re-clonotyped the PCR reads through MiXCR. Of fewer than 40,000 clones listed, under 40% were seen once; the top ten hold about 16%. The sample was tumor tissue. The receptors here all came from a female donor with papillary thyroid cancer or a benign thyroid nodule (not recorded which). Some clones in this sample may be carry-over from other donors' samples. Each CDR3 is given with its conserved first and last residue. The D gene is left open where the match is weak. Size values are once, few and many counts, or a class for expanded clones, and some rows have none.

clone size: few
V gene: TRBV6-2/TRBV6-3
J gene: TRBJ1-3
D gene: -
CDR3 protein: CASRGASPGNTIYF
CDR3 DNA: TGTGCCAGCAGAGGGGCGTCCCCTGGAAACACCATATATTTT

clone size: few
V gene: TRBV6-1
J gene: TRBJ2-3
D gene: TRBD1
CDR3 protein: CASTGQNTDTQYF
CDR3 DNA: TGTGCCAGCACGGGACAGAACACAGATACGCAGTATTTT

clone size: few
V gene: TRBV12-3/TRBV12-4
J gene: TRBJ1-2
D gene: -
CDR3 protein: CASSPQDYGYTF
CDR3 DNA: TGTGCCAGCAGTCCCCAAGACTATGGCTACACCTTC

clone size: few
V gene: TRBV6-2/TRBV6-3
J gene: TRBJ2-1
D gene: TRBD1
CDR3 protein: CASRRTGLDEQFF
CDR3 DNA: TGTGCCAGCAGGCGGACAGGGTTGGATGAGCAGTTCTTC

clone size: -
V gene: TRBV2
J gene: TRBJ1-6
D gene: -
CDR3 protein: CASRRPGASAPLHF
CDR3 DNA: TGTGCCAGCAGGAGACCTGGGGCTAGTGCACCCCTCCACTTT

clone size: few
V gene: TRBV6-1
J gene: TRBJ1-6
D gene: -
CDR3 protein: CASSSRIYSYNSPLHF
CDR3 DNA: TGTGCCAGCTCCTCGAGAATTTACTCCTATAATTCACCCCTCCACTTT

clone size: -
V gene: TRBV12-3/TRBV12-4
J gene: TRBJ2-1
D gene: -
CDR3 protein: CASSLGPTKSNEQFF
CDR3 DNA: TGTGCCAGCAGTTTAGGTCCTACAAAATCAAATGAGCAGTTCTTC

clone size: few
V gene: TRBV20-1
J gene: TRBJ1-4
D gene: TRBD1
CDR3 protein: CSGSGGLGLEKLFF
CDR3 DNA: TGCAGTGGATCAGGGGGCCTAGGGCTAGAAAAACTGTTTTTT

clone size: many
V gene: TRBV10-2
J gene: TRBJ2-7
D gene: TRBD1
CDR3 protein: CASSGDRGIYEQYF
CDR3 DNA: TGCGCCAGCAGTGGGGACAGGGGAATCTACGAGCAGTACTTC

clone size: -
V gene: TRBV5-6
J gene: TRBJ2-5
D gene: -
CDR3 protein: CASSLQEPQETQYF
CDR3 DNA: TGTGCCAGCAGTCTACAGGAGCCCCAAGAGACCCAGTACTTC

clone size: -
V gene: TRBV6-1
J gene: TRBJ2-2
D gene: -
CDR3 protein: CASSPGQSNTGELFF
CDR3 DNA: TGTGCCAGCAGTCCGGGACAATCGAACACCGGGGAGCTGTTTTTT

clone size: few
V gene: TRBV6-2/TRBV6-3
J gene: TRBJ2-5
D gene: -
CDR3 protein: CATTGVAGQETQYF
CDR3 DNA: TGTGCCACTACGGGAGTTGCGGGACAAGAGACCCAGTACTTC

clone size: -
V gene: TRBV2
J gene: TRBJ1-1
D gene: -
CDR3 protein: CASSVVANTEAFF
CDR3 DNA: TGTGCCAGCAGTGTTGTCGCGAACACTGAAGCTTTCTTT

clone size: -
V gene: TRBV4-1
J gene: TRBJ1-1
D gene: -
CDR3 protein: CASSQDTGKAFF
CDR3 DNA: TGCGCCAGCAGCCAAGATACGGGGAAGGCTTTCTTT

clone size: few
V gene: TRBV11-2
J gene: TRBJ2-7
D gene: -
CDR3 protein: CASSLDPGGDLGREQYF
CDR3 DNA: TGTGCCAGCAGCTTAGATCCCGGAGGGGACCTAGGTCGGGAGCAGTACTTC

clone size: few
V gene: TRBV5-1
J gene: TRBJ2-7
D gene: -
CDR3 protein: CASSLGYEQYF
CDR3 DNA: TGCGCCAGCAGCTTGGGATACGAGCAGTACTTC

clone size: -
V gene: TRBV6-2/TRBV6-3
J gene: TRBJ1-1
D gene: -
CDR3 protein: CASFYSLLSTEAFF
CDR3 DNA: TGTGCCAGCTTTTATAGTCTGCTCTCCACTGAAGCTTTCTTT

clone size: -
V gene: TRBV2
J gene: TRBJ1-1
D gene: -
CDR3 protein: CASSPKIEAFF
CDR3 DNA: TGTGCCAGCAGTCCTAAAATAGAAGCTTTCTTT

clone size: -
V gene: TRBV20-1
J gene: TRBJ2-1
D gene: TRBD2
CDR3 protein: CSARDAAGEVNEQFF
CDR3 DNA: TGCAGTGCTAGAGATGCAGCGGGAGAGGTGAATGAGCAGTTCTTC

clone size: few
V gene: TRBV6-1
J gene: TRBJ2-7
D gene: TRBD2
CDR3 protein: CASSTGLAALSSYEQYF
CDR3 DNA: TGTGCCAGCAGTACGGGACTAGCGGCATTAAGCTCCTACGAGCAGTACTTC

clone size: large
V gene: TRBV6-1
J gene: TRBJ2-6
D gene: -
CDR3 protein: CASVLGGANVLTF
CDR3 DNA: TGTGCCAGCGTCCTCGGAGGGGCCAACGTCCTGACTTTC

clone size: many
V gene: TRBV19
J gene: TRBJ1-2
D gene: -
CDR3 protein: CASSIAHDSGEYGYTF
CDR3 DNA: TGTGCCAGTAGTATAGCCCACGACAGTGGGGAGTATGGCTACACCTTC

clone size: -
V gene: TRBV7-9
J gene: TRBJ2-7
D gene: -
CDR3 protein: CASSFPGREQYF
CDR3 DNA: TGTGCCAGCAGCTTTCCGGGGCGCGAGCAGTACTTC

clone size: -
V gene: TRBV5-1
J gene: TRBJ2-3
D gene: -
CDR3 protein: CASSPGQQTDTQYF
CDR3 DNA: TGCGCCAGCAGCCCTGGACAGCAAACAGATACGCAGTATTTT

clone size: once
V gene: TRBV20-1
J gene: TRBJ2-7
D gene: TRBD2
CDR3 protein: CSAKLAGVSYEQYF
CDR3 DNA: TGCAGTGCCAAACTAGCGGGAGTTTCGTACGAGCAGTACTTC

clone size: once
V gene: TRBV5-1
J gene: TRBJ2-6
D gene: TRBD2
CDR3 protein: CASSTRGGVAGANVLTF
CDR3 DNA: TGCGCCAGCAGCACCCGGGGGGGGGTCGCTGGGGCCAACGTCCTGACTTTC

clone size: -
V gene: TRBV11-1
J gene: TRBJ2-1
D gene: TRBD2
CDR3 protein: CASSLLAEGSYNEQFF
CDR3 DNA: TGTGCCAGCAGCTTACTAGCGGAGGGCTCCTACAATGAGCAGTTCTTC

clone size: few
V gene: TRBV6-1
J gene: TRBJ1-3
D gene: -
CDR3 protein: CASTSWAAGNTIYF
CDR3 DNA: TGTGCCAGCACCAGCTGGGCGGCTGGAAACACCATATATTTT

clone size: few
V gene: TRBV27
J gene: TRBJ2-3
D gene: TRBD2
CDR3 protein: CASSSRLAGGTDTQYF
CDR3 DNA: TGTGCCAGCAGTTCCCGCCTGGCGGGAGGCACAGATACGCAGTATTTT

clone size: -
V gene: TRBV20-1
J gene: TRBJ2-1
D gene: TRBD2
CDR3 protein: CSARGRAGEAYNEQFF
CDR3 DNA: TGCAGTGCTAGAGGACGAGCGGGAGAGGCCTACAATGAGCAGTTCTTC

clone size: -
V gene: TRBV28
J gene: TRBJ2-3
D gene: -
CDR3 protein: CASSMRTDTQYF
CDR3 DNA: TGTGCCAGCAGTATGCGCACAGATACGCAGTATTTT

clone size: few
V gene: TRBV30
J gene: TRBJ1-3
D gene: -
CDR3 protein: CAWSREGSPGNTIYF
CDR3 DNA: TGTGCCTGGAGTAGGGAGGGGTCTCCTGGAAACACCATATATTTT

clone size: many
V gene: TRBV6-5
J gene: TRBJ2-1
D gene: TRBD1
CDR3 protein: CASDRGREWGEQFF
CDR3 DNA: TGTGCCAGCGACAGGGGGCGGGAGTGGGGTGAGCAGTTCTTC

clone size: -
V gene: TRBV12-3/TRBV12-4
J gene: TRBJ2-3
D gene: TRBD2
CDR3 protein: CASSSLTSGIPDTQYF
CDR3 DNA: TGTGCCAGCAGTTCGCTGACTAGCGGGATTCCAGATACGCAGTATTTT

clone size: few
V gene: TRBV4-2
J gene: TRBJ2-3
D gene: -
CDR3 protein: CASSDKSSTDTQYF
CDR3 DNA: TGTGCCAGCAGCGACAAAAGTAGCACAGATACGCAGTATTTT

clone size: -
V gene: TRBV6-1
J gene: TRBJ1-1
D gene: -
CDR3 protein: CASSPLGMNTEAFF
CDR3 DNA: TGTGCCAGCAGTCCCCTGGGCATGAACACTGAAGCTTTCTTT

clone size: few
V gene: TRBV6-1
J gene: TRBJ2-7
D gene: -
CDR3 protein: CASSPGDSYEQYF
CDR3 DNA: TGTGCCAGCAGTCCCGGGGACTCCTACGAGCAGTACTTC

clone size: few
V gene: TRBV28
J gene: TRBJ2-5
D gene: -
CDR3 protein: CASSLGVSGSTTAYQETQYF
CDR3 DNA: TGTGCCAGCAGTTTAGGGGTCTCGGGGTCGACTACCGCCTATCAAGAGACCCAGTACTTC

clone size: -
V gene: TRBV11-1
J gene: TRBJ2-1
D gene: -
CDR3 protein: CASSLARLRGETTYNEQFF
CDR3 DNA: TGTGCCAGCAGCTTAGCGCGGCTTAGGGGGGAGACGACCTACAATGAGCAGTTCTTC

clone size: many
V gene: TRBV27
J gene: TRBJ2-3
D gene: TRBD2
CDR3 protein: CASSSRLAGGTDTQYF
CDR3 DNA: TGTGCCAGCAGTTCCCGACTAGCGGGAGGGACAGATACGCAGTATTTT

clone size: -
V gene: TRBV20-1
J gene: TRBJ1-5
D gene: -
CDR3 protein: CSARARGFNSNQPQHF
CDR3 DNA: TGCAGTGCTAGGGCACGGGGCTTCAATAGCAATCAGCCCCAGCATTTT

clone size: few
V gene: TRBV6-5
J gene: TRBJ1-5
D gene: -
CDR3 protein: CASSYQRYSNQPQHF
CDR3 DNA: TGTGCCAGCAGTTACCAGAGATATAGCAATCAGCCCCAGCATTTT

clone size: -
V gene: TRBV6-1
J gene: TRBJ1-3
D gene: TRBD1
CDR3 protein: CASRHRGKVNGNTIYF
CDR3 DNA: TGTGCCAGCAGGCACAGGGGCAAGGTGAATGGAAACACCATATATTTT

clone size: few
V gene: TRBV2
J gene: TRBJ2-1
D gene: -
CDR3 protein: CASSEGWGAYNEQFF
CDR3 DNA: TGTGCCAGCAGTGAAGGGTGGGGGGCCTACAATGAGCAGTTCTTC

clone size: -
V gene: TRBV6-2/TRBV6-3
J gene: TRBJ1-2
D gene: -
CDR3 protein: CASSQSWQHTF
CDR3 DNA: TGTGCCAGCAGTCAAAGCTGGCAGCACACCTTC